One sample yielded the 21 T cell receptor beta chains listed below, sequenced in a study of shared clonotypes between healthy human individuals. Measured with immunoSEQ multiplex PCR; TCRdb has only the in-frame clones, and not every one. Here the sample spans 2 million to 2.5 million clones, roughly 95% being singletons. The sequenced sample was naive CD4+ T cells sorted from blood. Subset of the sample: CD45RA+ positively selected. The receptor set was obtained from a man aged 18 to 29 in good health.

CDR3 bases: TGCGCCAGCAGCCAAGACCTTGATCCCCGGGCTAATGAAAAACTGTTTTTT. It codes for CASSQDLDPRANEKLFF. The chain employs TRBV4-3 and TRBJ1-4, with unresolved D. The CDR3 covers 17 residues. From germline, CDR1 is LGHNA and CDR2 YSLEER. Trimming took 0 bases from V and 3 from J, leaving 14 bases between them.

This clone has a single count. V gene TRBV6-5 combines with J gene TRBJ2-4; no clear D gene. Germline assignment: CDR1 MNHEY and CDR2 SVGAGI. The CDR3 loop spans 13 amino acids. V lost 5 bases and J 0 bases, leaving 5 bases between the germline ends. DNA for the CDR3: TGTGCCAGCAGTACACTAGCCAAAAACATTCAGTACTTC. It yields the protein CASSTLAKNIQYF.

V and J are TRBV5-6 and TRBJ1-2; 8 nucleotides line up with TRBD1. The CDR3 has 14 residues. After removal of 4 bases from V and 7 bases from J, the junction contained 9 bases not matched to a gene. Germline assignment: CDR1 SGHDT and CDR2 YYEEEE. CDR3 bases: TGTGCCAGCAGCGCCGGGACAGGCGATCGTGGCTACACCTTC. Encoded protein: CASSAGTGDRGYTF.

Concerning this clone itself: Other DNA sequences in this sample translate to the same CDR3. This chain uses TRBV6-5 with TRBJ1-5; possibly TRBD1 for D (6 bases). The CDR3 has 13 residues. V lost 5 bases and J 7 bases, leaving 12 bases between the germline ends. Germline CDR1 reads MNHEY; CDR2 reads SVGAGI. This CDR3 is CASSPTGGQPQHF. The CDR3 DNA reads as TGTGCCAGCAGTCCGACAGGCGGCCAGCCCCAGCATTTT.

This sequence joins TRBV11-2 and TRBJ2-2; the D gene is possibly TRBD2 (5 bases). CDR1 is SGHAT and CDR2 is FQNNGV in the germline V gene. The CDR3 has 14 amino acids. Trimming removed 6 bases at V and 2 bases at J, with 10 bases between. CDR3 loop: CASSRLINTGELFF. The CDR3 DNA sequence: TGTGCCAGCAGTCGACTAATAAACACCGGGGAGCTGTTTTTT.

The chain couples TRBV7-9 to TRBJ2-5; D call uncertain. From germline, CDR1 is SEHNR and CDR2 FQNEAQ (reference sequence). This CDR3 comprises 13 residues. Deletions cut 5 bases from V and 5 bases from J, with 12 bases between. CDR3 loop: CASSARKRETQYF. The CDR3 bases are TGTGCCAGCAGCGCACGGAAACGGGAGACCCAGTACTTC.

The CDR3 DNA is TGTGCCCGCCGGGAGGGGGGCGATCAGCCCCAGCATTTT. Translation gives CARREGGDQPQHF. This chain joins TRBV9 and TRBJ1-5, with a tentative D call TRBD1 (6 bases). V was pared by 10 bases and J by 5 bases, with 16 bases between. The CDR3 totals 13 residues. Looked up from germline, CDR1 is SGDLS and CDR2 is YYNGEE.

The gene calls are TRBV5-5 and TRBJ2-1, with TRBD2 as a possible D gene (6 bases). Trimming left V 1 base short and J 8 bases short, with 16 bases between. Per the germline V gene, CDR1 is SGHKS and CDR2 is YYEKEE (reference sequence). The CDR3 loop spans 15 amino acids. CDR3 region: CASSLTGESPHEQFF. CDR3 bases: TGTGCCAGCAGCTTGACGGGGGAGTCTCCCCATGAGCAGTTCTTC.

The rearrangement joins TRBV5-1 to TRBJ1-1, with TRBD1 matching over 8 bases. The trim removed 5 bases at V and 5 bases at J, leaving 5 bases unmatched. Germline values: CDR1 SGHRS, CDR2 YFSETQ. The CDR3 covers 13 residues. CDR3 amino acids: CASRSQGATEAFF. The DNA for the CDR3 is TGCGCCAGCAGATCCCAGGGGGCAACTGAAGCTTTCTTT.

The chain links TRBV6-6 to TRBJ2-7, with 8 bases that match TRBD1. The ends lost 7 bases at V and 7 bases at J; junction bases unmatched: 12. This CDR3 comprises 14 residues. CDR1 is MNHNY and CDR2 is SVGAGI in the germline V gene (reference sequence). CDR3 loop: CASTPGGQVPEQYF. In DNA form, the CDR3 reads TGTGCCAGCACCCCAGGGGGACAGGTTCCTGAGCAGTACTTC.

This chain uses TRBV6-5 with TRBJ1-4; 8 bases agree with TRBD1. This CDR3 spans 12 amino acids. Unmatched junction bases numbered 4, after V lost 5 bases and J lost 11 bases. Germline V gene sequence: CDR1 MNHEY, CDR2 SVGAGI. In nucleotides, the CDR3 is TGTGCCAGCAGTACAGGGGGTGGGAAACTGTTTTTT. Its translation: CASSTGGGKLFF.

The V and J genes are TRBV30 and TRBJ2-5; D possibly corresponds to TRBD2 (5 bases). CDR1 and CDR2 (germline): GTSNPN, SVGIG (reference sequence). CDR3 length: 14 residues. The V and J ends lost 0 bases and 7 bases respectively, with 15 bases between them. Here the CDR3 DNA reads TGTGCCTGGAGTGTACTAGACCCCCGGGGGACCCAGTACTTC. It encodes CAWSVLDPRGTQYF.

This clone was observed many times. Other DNA sequences within the sample encode an identical CDR3. The rearrangement joins TRBV10-3 to TRBJ2-7; TRBD2 matches 7 bases. In germline, CDR1 is ENHRY, CDR2 SYGVKD. The CDR3 consists of 13 residues. V lost 6 bases to trimming and J lost 0 bases; unmatched junction nucleotides: 2. DNA of the CDR3: TGTGCCATCAGGGCTAGCGGCTCCTACGAGCAGTACTTC. This translates into CAIRASGSYEQYF.

The chain has TRBV6-1 and TRBJ2-2; D is perhaps TRBD2 (5 bases). The V gene lost 5 bases and the J gene lost 2 bases, with 12 bases spanning the gap. The CDR3 sequence is 15 residues long. Germline V gene lookup returns CDR1 MNHNS and CDR2 SASEGT. The CDR3 loop reads CASSLDWGNTGELFF. The DNA for the CDR3 is TGTGCCAGCAGTTTGGACTGGGGAAACACCGGGGAGCTGTTTTTT.

The chain combines TRBV19 with TRBJ2-3, with unresolved D. Trimming left V 4 bases short and J 1 base short, with 12 bases between. The CDR3 runs 15 residues. Germline CDR1 and CDR2: LNHDA and SQIVND (reference sequence). The CDR3 reads CASSSGMAGTDTQYF. CDR3 sequence (DNA): TGTGCCAGTAGTAGTGGGATGGCGGGCACAGATACGCAGTATTTT. Combining the CDR3 with reference TRBV19 and TRBJ2-3 gives the whole variable domain DGGITQSPKYLFRKEGQNVTLSCEQNLNHDAMYWYRQDPGQGLRLIYYSQIVNDFQKGDIAEGYSVSREKKESFPLTVTSAQKNPTAFYLCASSSGMAGTDTQYFGPGTRLTVL.

In its sample, this clone was seen once. This sequence joins TRBV5-1 and TRBJ2-5, with D possibly TRBD1 on 5 matching bases. Germline V gene sequence: CDR1 SGHRS, CDR2 YFSETQ. V lost 2 bases and J lost 5, with 10 bases in between. CDR3 size: 13 residues. The CDR3 bases are TGCGCCAGCAGCTTAGGGGCTAAGGAGACCCAGTACTTC. Amino acid sequence: CASSLGAKETQYF.

The rearrangement joins TRBV10-3 to TRBJ2-7, with D perhaps TRBD1 (6 bases). CDR3 length equals 14 residues. V shed 5 bases and J shed 1 base, with 12 bases lying between them. Germline CDR1 ENHRY, CDR2 SYGVKD. The CDR3 loop is CAISTLQGSYEQYF. The CDR3 DNA follows: TGTGCCATCAGTACCCTACAGGGTTCCTACGAGCAGTACTTC.

The chain couples TRBV7-2 to TRBJ2-1; no clear D. The V gene's germline CDR1 is SGHTA and CDR2 FQGNSA. The ends were cut back, 3 bases at V and 9 bases at J, with 9 bases in the middle. The CDR3 consists of 12 residues. The CDR3 coding sequence is TGTGCCAGCAGCTTTAGTAGGAGTGAGCAGTTCTTC. Translating gives CASSFSRSEQFF.

The V call is TRBV5-6, the J call TRBJ2-7, with 7 bases matching TRBD1. Germline V lookup: CDR1 SGHDT, CDR2 YYEEEE. This CDR3 comprises 14 residues. The V segment lost 0 bases and the J segment 3 bases; nucleotides outside the gene matches: 3. The CDR3 bases are TGTGCCAGCAGCTTGGTGGGACAGAACTACGAGCAGTACTTC. Translation: CASSLVGQNYEQYF.

The chain links TRBV10-2 to TRBJ2-7, with D perhaps matching TRBD1 (6 bases). The germline V and J ends were trimmed by 3 bases and 3 bases, with 12 bases remaining between them. The germline V gene encodes CDR1 WSHSY and CDR2 SAAADI. The CDR3 totals 14 residues. The CDR3 protein is CASSEGGHNYEQYF. The DNA for the CDR3 is TGCGCCAGCAGTGAAGGGGGACACAACTACGAGCAGTACTTC.

This rearrangement joins TRBV6-1 to TRBJ2-7, with 7 bases lining up with TRBD2. Trimming took 10 bases from V and 3 from J; bases not matched to a gene: 9. The CDR3 consists of 13 residues. CDR1 and CDR2 (germline): MNHNS, SASEGT. The CDR3 DNA is TGTGCCACCCGGCGGGGGAGATTCTACGAGCAGTACTTC. Its protein product is CATRRGRFYEQYF.